The rows below give T cell receptor beta chains drawn from one sample of a study of graft-versus-host responses after intestinal transplantation. Generated by immunoSEQ multiplex PCR, the TCRdb table keeps only in-frame clones and is missing some. The sample carries around 64,000 clones, 85% to 95% recorded once. For these TCRs, the target antigens are not known. The source was unstimulated CD4+ T cells sorted from spleen or lymph node cells, collected before transplant. The source is a human donor who was the organ donor for an intestinal transplant. CDR3s include the opening cysteine and the closing phenylalanine or tryptophan. D genes are given only for firm matches. Only some rows state a clone size, as once, few, many or a class for expanded clones.

v_call: TRBV7-2
j_call: TRBJ1-6
clone_size: .
d_call: .
cdr3_nt: TGTGCCAGCACCCAGACGGTGAGCTCCTATAATTCACCCCTCCACTTT
cdr3_aa: CASTQTVSSYNSPLHF

v_call: TRBV7-9
j_call: TRBJ1-2
clone_size: .
d_call: TRBD1
cdr3_nt: TGTGCCAGCAGCCCCACCGGGGACAGTGCCTATGGCTACACCTTC
cdr3_aa: CASSPTGDSAYGYTF

v_call: TRBV7-2
j_call: TRBJ2-1
clone_size: .
d_call: TRBD2
cdr3_nt: TGTGCCAGCAGAAGCGGGGGGGCCTACAATGAGCAGTTCTTC
cdr3_aa: CASRSGGAYNEQFF

v_call: TRBV2
j_call: TRBJ2-5
clone_size: .
d_call: TRBD2
cdr3_nt: TGTGCCAGCAAGCCCACGGGGGGGCCCTGGGAGACCCAGTACTTC
cdr3_aa: CASKPTGGPWETQYF

v_call: TRBV6-1
j_call: TRBJ1-4
clone_size: .
d_call: .
cdr3_nt: TGTGCCAGCAGCCACACCACAGGACTAGATGAAAAACTGTTTTTT
cdr3_aa: CASSHTTGLDEKLFF

v_call: TRBV20-1
j_call: TRBJ2-3
clone_size: .
d_call: .
cdr3_nt: TGCAGTGCAAGGGGACCAGATACGCAGTATTTT
cdr3_aa: CSARGPDTQYF

v_call: TRBV7-8
j_call: TRBJ1-6
clone_size: once
d_call: .
cdr3_nt: TGTGCCAGCAGCTTAGGGGGGGCCCTGGCCTATAATTCACCCCTCCACTTT
cdr3_aa: CASSLGGALAYNSPLHF

v_call: TRBV5-8
j_call: TRBJ1-2
clone_size: .
d_call: .
cdr3_nt: TGTGCCAGCAGCACATGGTCCCCTAACTATGGCTACACCTTC
cdr3_aa: CASSTWSPNYGYTF

v_call: TRBV9
j_call: TRBJ2-5
clone_size: .
d_call: .
cdr3_nt: TGTGCCAGCAGCGCGAGGGGCAGCCCGGAGACCCAGTACTTC
cdr3_aa: CASSARGSPETQYF

v_call: TRBV19
j_call: TRBJ1-1
clone_size: .
d_call: .
cdr3_nt: TGTGCCAGTAGGCGGTTTCGTCACACTGAAGCTTTCTTT
cdr3_aa: CASRRFRHTEAFF

v_call: TRBV6-1
j_call: TRBJ2-7
clone_size: .
d_call: .
cdr3_nt: TGTGCCAGCAGTGGGGCGGGCTCGGGCTACGAGCAGTACTTC
cdr3_aa: CASSGAGSGYEQYF

v_call: TRBV7-9
j_call: TRBJ2-3
clone_size: once
d_call: .
cdr3_nt: TGTGCCAGCAGCTCCCCCCTGTGGCGGGGCGGAACAGATACGCAGTATTTT
cdr3_aa: CASSSPLWRGGTDTQYF

v_call: TRBV6-1
j_call: TRBJ2-7
clone_size: once
d_call: .
cdr3_nt: TGTGCCAGCAGTACAGGGTGGGATAGGGAGCAGTACTTC
cdr3_aa: CASSTGWDREQYF

v_call: TRBV10-3
j_call: TRBJ2-5
clone_size: .
d_call: .
cdr3_nt: TGTGCCATCAGAGAGGACACAGAGACCCAGTACTTC
cdr3_aa: CAIREDTETQYF

v_call: TRBV18
j_call: TRBJ1-1
clone_size: .
d_call: TRBD1
cdr3_nt: TGTGCCAGCTCACCCCGTATGACAGGGCTGGGTGGCACTGAAGCTTTCTTT
cdr3_aa: CASSPRMTGLGGTEAFF

v_call: TRBV11-2
j_call: TRBJ2-1
clone_size: .
d_call: .
cdr3_nt: TGTGCCAGCAGCTTGAAGGGGGGGCCGTTGGATGAGCAGTTCTTC
cdr3_aa: CASSLKGGPLDEQFF

v_call: TRBV9
j_call: TRBJ2-1
clone_size: .
d_call: TRBD1
cdr3_nt: TGTGCCAGCAGCCCTCAACCTAGGAAGGGGGCGCTTGGTGAGCAGTTCTTC
cdr3_aa: CASSPQPRKGALGEQFF

v_call: TRBV9
j_call: TRBJ2-3
clone_size: .
d_call: TRBD2
cdr3_nt: TGTGCCAGCAGCGTAGCCCCCGGGGGGGGCCTCACAGATACGCAGTATTTT
cdr3_aa: CASSVAPGGGLTDTQYF

v_call: TRBV29-1
j_call: TRBJ1-1
clone_size: once
d_call: .
cdr3_nt: TGCAGCGTTGGTTTCCCTTCGACTGAAGCTTTCTTT
cdr3_aa: CSVGFPSTEAFF

v_call: TRBV11-1
j_call: TRBJ2-1
clone_size: .
d_call: .
cdr3_nt: TGTGCCAGCAGCACCCGACTCTACAATGAGCAGTTCTTC
cdr3_aa: CASSTRLYNEQFF

v_call: TRBV5-1
j_call: TRBJ2-7
clone_size: .
d_call: .
cdr3_nt: TGCGCCAGCAGCTTGGCGGGGTCCTACGAGCAGTACTTC
cdr3_aa: CASSLAGSYEQYF

v_call: TRBV5-1
j_call: TRBJ2-6
clone_size: .
d_call: .
cdr3_nt: TGCGCCAGCAGCTTGGTAGTATCTGTCGGCAGCAACTCTGGGGCCAACGTCCTGACTTTC
cdr3_aa: CASSLVVSVGSNSGANVLTF

v_call: TRBV20-1
j_call: TRBJ1-2
clone_size: .
d_call: .
cdr3_nt: TGCAGTGCTGTTAGTCAGGGTGGCTACACCTTC
cdr3_aa: CSAVSQGGYTF

v_call: TRBV4-3
j_call: TRBJ1-5
clone_size: once
d_call: TRBD1
cdr3_nt: TGCGCCAGCAGCCCAACAGGGGCCAGCAATCAGCCCCAGCATTTT
cdr3_aa: CASSPTGASNQPQHF

v_call: TRBV5-4
j_call: TRBJ2-1
clone_size: .
d_call: TRBD1
cdr3_nt: TGTGCCAGCAGCTTGACAGGGGGGCCCAATGAGCAGTTCTTC
cdr3_aa: CASSLTGGPNEQFF

v_call: TRBV5-6
j_call: TRBJ2-1
clone_size: once
d_call: TRBD2
cdr3_nt: TGTGCCAGCACTCGGCGGGGGGGTCCCTACAATGAGCAGTTCTTC
cdr3_aa: CASTRRGGPYNEQFF

v_call: TRBV7-2
j_call: TRBJ1-5
clone_size: .
d_call: TRBD1
cdr3_nt: TGTGCCAGCAGCTTAGGGGACAGCTTTAATCAGCCCCAGCATTTT
cdr3_aa: CASSLGDSFNQPQHF

v_call: TRBV5-1
j_call: TRBJ2-7
clone_size: .
d_call: .
cdr3_nt: TGCGCCAGCAGCTTGGTCGGGGGAACACTTTACGAGCAGTACTTC
cdr3_aa: CASSLVGGTLYEQYF

v_call: TRBV19
j_call: TRBJ2-1
clone_size: .
d_call: TRBD2
cdr3_nt: TGTGCCAGTAGGTACTCTTGGGCGGGGGGGCCCTACAATGAGCAGTTCTTC
cdr3_aa: CASRYSWAGGPYNEQFF

v_call: TRBV4-2
j_call: TRBJ2-4
clone_size: few
d_call: .
cdr3_nt: TGTGCCAGCAGCCAAGCACTCGACAGGCCCCTCAAAAACATTCAGTACTTC
cdr3_aa: CASSQALDRPLKNIQYF

v_call: TRBV29-1
j_call: TRBJ1-2
clone_size: .
d_call: .
cdr3_nt: TGCAGCGTTGAGGGGGTCTATGGCTACACCTTC
cdr3_aa: CSVEGVYGYTF

v_call: TRBV5-5
j_call: TRBJ1-5
clone_size: .
d_call: .
cdr3_nt: TGTGCCAGCAGCCCGGCGGGAGGTTATCAGCAGCCCCAGCATTTT
cdr3_aa: CASSPAGGYQQPQHF

v_call: TRBV7-2
j_call: TRBJ1-2
clone_size: .
d_call: .
cdr3_nt: TGTGCCAGCAGCTTAGTCTGGGTTAACTATGGCTACACCTTC
cdr3_aa: CASSLVWVNYGYTF

v_call: TRBV2
j_call: TRBJ1-1
clone_size: .
d_call: .
cdr3_nt: TGTGCCAGCAGGGTACAGGCGGGGGCTTTCTTT
cdr3_aa: CASRVQAGAFF

v_call: TRBV4-2
j_call: TRBJ1-1
clone_size: .
d_call: TRBD1
cdr3_nt: TGTGCCAGCAGCCGGACAGGGGGGAACACTGAAGCTTTCTTT
cdr3_aa: CASSRTGGNTEAFF

v_call: TRBV15
j_call: TRBJ2-5
clone_size: .
d_call: .
cdr3_nt: TGTGCCACCAGCTCCCCGGGCCTCGGGGAGACCCAGTACTTC
cdr3_aa: CATSSPGLGETQYF

v_call: TRBV11-2
j_call: TRBJ2-2
clone_size: .
d_call: .
cdr3_nt: TGTGCCAGCAGCCTAATCTCCGGGACCATTAACACCGGGGAGCTGTTTTTT
cdr3_aa: CASSLISGTINTGELFF

v_call: TRBV7-2
j_call: TRBJ2-7
clone_size: .
d_call: .
cdr3_nt: TGTGCCAGCAGCTTAAGCCCCCCCCTCGGGGGTCTATACGAGCAGTACTTC
cdr3_aa: CASSLSPPLGGLYEQYF

v_call: TRBV6-5
j_call: TRBJ1-6
clone_size: .
d_call: .
cdr3_nt: TGTGCCAGCAGTTACTCACAATATAATTCACCCCTCCACTTT
cdr3_aa: CASSYSQYNSPLHF

v_call: TRBV4-1
j_call: TRBJ2-5
clone_size: .
d_call: .
cdr3_nt: TGCGCCAGCAGCCAGTTATTAGGGGGAGAGACCCAGTACTTC
cdr3_aa: CASSQLLGGETQYF

v_call: TRBV15
j_call: TRBJ2-6
clone_size: .
d_call: .
cdr3_nt: TGTGCCACCAGCAGCCGACGGTTAGCAGGGGCCAACGTCCTGACTTTC
cdr3_aa: CATSSRRLAGANVLTF

v_call: TRBV19
j_call: TRBJ2-2
clone_size: once
d_call: TRBD1
cdr3_nt: TGTGCCAGTAGTAGCGCAGGGGGTCACGCCGGGGAGCTGTTTTTT
cdr3_aa: CASSSAGGHAGELFF

v_call: TRBV18
j_call: TRBJ2-5
clone_size: once
d_call: TRBD2
cdr3_nt: TGTGCCAGCTCACGGGTCCCCCCGCGGGGGACCAAAGAGACCCAGTACTTC
cdr3_aa: CASSRVPPRGTKETQYF

v_call: TRBV18
j_call: TRBJ1-1
clone_size: once
d_call: TRBD1
cdr3_nt: TGTGCCAGCTCACCACAGGGGGCGAACACTGAAGCTTTCTTT
cdr3_aa: CASSPQGANTEAFF

v_call: TRBV5-1
j_call: TRBJ1-4
clone_size: .
d_call: .
cdr3_nt: TGCGCCAGCAGGGACAGTCATAATGAAAAACTGTTTTTT
cdr3_aa: CASRDSHNEKLFF

v_call: TRBV6-6
j_call: TRBJ1-1
clone_size: .
d_call: .
cdr3_nt: TGTGCCAGCACCACAGGGATGGGAGCTTTCTTT
cdr3_aa: CASTTGMGAFF

v_call: TRBV19
j_call: TRBJ2-7
clone_size: .
d_call: .
cdr3_nt: TGTGCCAGTAGTACGGACGGTTTCTCCTACGAGCAGTACTTC
cdr3_aa: CASSTDGFSYEQYF

v_call: TRBV5-8
j_call: TRBJ1-2
clone_size: .
d_call: .
cdr3_nt: TGTGCCAGCAGCCGAAGGGATAAGAATGGCTACACCTTC
cdr3_aa: CASSRRDKNGYTF